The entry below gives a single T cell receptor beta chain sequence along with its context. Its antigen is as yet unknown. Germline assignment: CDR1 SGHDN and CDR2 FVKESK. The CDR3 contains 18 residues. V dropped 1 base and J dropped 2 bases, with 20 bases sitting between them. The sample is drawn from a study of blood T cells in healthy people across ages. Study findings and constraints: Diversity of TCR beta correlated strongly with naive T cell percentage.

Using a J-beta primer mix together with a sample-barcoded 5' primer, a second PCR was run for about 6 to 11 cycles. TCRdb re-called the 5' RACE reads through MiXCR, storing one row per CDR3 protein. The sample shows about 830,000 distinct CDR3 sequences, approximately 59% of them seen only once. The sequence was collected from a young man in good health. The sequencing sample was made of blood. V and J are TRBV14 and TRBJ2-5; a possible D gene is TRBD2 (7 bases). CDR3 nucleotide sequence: TGTGCCAGCAGCCAAGTACGGGGTGGCGGGGGCCGTCAAGAGACCCAGTACTTC. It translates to CASSQVRGGGGRQETQYF.